The T cell receptor (beta chain) described here comes from a study of CD8+ T cells in alopecia areata. Study-wide context: Administration of oral tofacitinib to treated patients was at 5 to 10 mg twice daily.

This CDR3 has 17 residues. The germline V gene has CDR1 MNHEY and CDR2 SMNVEV (reference sequence). Trimming shortened V by 5 bases and J by 8 bases, and 25 bases separated the two germline ends. Details on this clone: Its antigen remains unknown.

In each case, RNA was isolated and then reverse transcribed into cDNA as the sequencing template. Produced via immunoSEQ multiplex PCR; TCRdb's table is partial and in-frame only. The sample lists 110,000 to 150,000 clones, roughly 52% occurring once. The sample's treatment: oral pan-JAK inhibitor, 5-10 mg twice daily. Study findings and constraints: Having one nonresponder leaves uncertain how baseline CD8+ expansion relates to response. More clonal than normal scalp was lesional scalp, particularly alopecia totalis/universalis.

This TCR was sampled from a human donor with alopecia areata. Sequenced here: CD8+ T cells sorted from blood, sampled at week 4, from a patient treated with tofacitinib. This chain connects TRBV27 to TRBJ2-1; a weak D match, TRBD2 (7 bases). CDR3 region: CASSPSGGGLVGDEQFF. The CDR3 nucleotides are TGTGCCAGCAGTCCCTCGGGCGGGGGCCTTGTGGGCGATGAGCAGTTCTTC.